This T cell receptor (beta chain) was identified during a study of human T cells and chemical hapten exposure. Study-wide results and caveats: Healthy individuals' immune responses may differ from those of donors, who had alopecia.

The CDR3 runs 15 residues. From germline, CDR1 is DFQATT and CDR2 SNEGSKA (reference sequence). Trimming pared 6 bases from V and 4 bases from J, leaving 21 bases between. MiXCR, run by TCRdb on the RACE reads, gives a single entry per CDR3 protein. In the table there are roughly 180,000 distinct CDR3 sequences, more than 20% of which are singletons. In the case of this clonotype: Its antigen remains unknown.

Time point of the sample: patch test 1, 2 weeks after DPC sensitization. Described treatment: therapeutic diphenylcyclopropenone sensitization with weekly scalp DPC. The chain joins TRBV20-1 to TRBJ1-1; D not resolved. The specimen was whole blood, collected in connection with sensitization to the hapten diphenylcyclopropenone (DPC). This clonotype originated in a woman aged 45-65 years with alopecia areata. Some clones in this sample may be carry-over from other donors' samples. CDR3 nucleotides: TGCAGTGCGACGGACTCGGCCCTCGCAGGCACTGAAGCTTTCTTT. It specifies CSATDSALAGTEAFF.